This T cell receptor beta chain came from a study of CD8 T cells in Susac syndrome. Study-level points and caveats: A relatively small number of individuals underwent TCR sequencing and HLA analysis.

Treatment-naive patients with stable or active relapsing-remitting disease served as multiple sclerosis controls. An input of about 0.45 to 1 ug of RNA was subjected to reverse transcription using random hexamers. TCRdb ran MiXCR on the immunoSEQ multiplex PCR reads and lists one entry per CDR3 protein. The sample has around 300,000 distinct CDR3 sequences, 92% seen once. Remarks on this clonotype: As yet, its antigen is unknown.

Germline CDR1 is LNHDA and CDR2 is SQIVND (reference sequence). This CDR3 spans 14 amino acids. V dropped 7 bases and J dropped 2 bases, with 13 bases sitting between them. This clonotype was sampled from a human donor with multiple sclerosis. This chain joins TRBV19 and TRBJ2-3; D is unclear. Source material: CD4+ T cells from PBMCs. The CDR3 reads CASNGPETTDTQYF. The CDR3 DNA reads TGTGCCAGTAACGGGCCGGAAACCACAGATACGCAGTATTTT.